The 2 T cell receptor beta chains below all came from one sample that was sequenced in a study of CD8+CD57+ T cells in acquired aplastic anemia. Patients chosen for sequencing had CD8+CD57+ cells that had expanded, as shown by flow cytometry. Genomic DNA constituted the template upon which TCR beta VDJ and CDR3 profiling was performed. TCRdb recomputed calls from the reads with MiXCR, one row per CDR3 protein. The profile shows about 160,000 distinct CDR3 sequences, 60% to 80% of them singletons. Sequencing used sorted CD4+, CD8+, or CD8+CD57+ T cells (not recorded which) from PBMCs. The receptors derive from a human donor with aplastic anemia.

This clonotype was recorded a few times. The chain carries TRBV15 and TRBJ2-1; D is ambiguous. Trimming stripped 1 base from V and 13 bases from J, with 14 bases between. Per the germline V gene, CDR1 is LNHNV and CDR2 is YYDKDF (reference sequence). This CDR3 has 13 amino acids. The CDR3 bases are TGTGCCACCAGCAGAGTAGTTTCAATGGATCAGTTCTTC. Its translation: CATSRVVSMDQFF.

The chain links TRBV5-1 to TRBJ2-7, with TRBD2 matching over 7 bases. The J segment lost 3 bases and the V segment lost 2 bases, leaving 5 bases of the junction unmatched. The CDR3 loop spans 14 amino acids. The V gene's germline CDR1 is SGHRS and CDR2 YFSETQ. The CDR3, as DNA: TGCGCCAGCAGCTTTGGTTTAGCGGGCTACGAGCAGTACTTC. Translating it yields CASSFGLAGYEQYF.